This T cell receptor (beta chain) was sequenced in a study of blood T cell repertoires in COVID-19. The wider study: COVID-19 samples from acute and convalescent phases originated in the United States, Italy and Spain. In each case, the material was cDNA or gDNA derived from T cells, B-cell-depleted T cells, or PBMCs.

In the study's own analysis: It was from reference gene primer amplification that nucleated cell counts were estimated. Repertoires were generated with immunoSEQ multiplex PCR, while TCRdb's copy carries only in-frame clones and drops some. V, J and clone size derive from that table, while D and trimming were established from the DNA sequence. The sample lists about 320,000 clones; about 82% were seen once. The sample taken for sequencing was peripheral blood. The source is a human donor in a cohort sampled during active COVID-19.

CDR3 sequence reads: CASSLGTPRSYEQYF. The CDR3 DNA reads TGTGCCAGCAGCTTAGGGACACCCCGCTCCTACGAGCAGTACTTC. V and J are TRBV7-9 and TRBJ2-7; a possible D gene is TRBD1 (5 bases). Trimming pared 1 base from V and 0 bases from J, leaving 10 bases between. CDR1 SEHNR and CDR2 FQNEAQ come from the germline V gene (reference sequence). This CDR3 is 15 amino acids long.